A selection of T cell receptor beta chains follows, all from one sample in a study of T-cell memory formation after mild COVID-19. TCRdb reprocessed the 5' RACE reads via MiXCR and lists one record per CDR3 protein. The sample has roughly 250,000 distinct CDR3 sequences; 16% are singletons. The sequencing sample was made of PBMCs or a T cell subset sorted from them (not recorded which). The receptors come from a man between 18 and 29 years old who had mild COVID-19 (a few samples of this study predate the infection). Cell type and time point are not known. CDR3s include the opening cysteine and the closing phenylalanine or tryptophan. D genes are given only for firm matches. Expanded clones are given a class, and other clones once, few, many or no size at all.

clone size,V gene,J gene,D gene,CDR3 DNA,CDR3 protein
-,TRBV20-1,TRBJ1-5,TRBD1,TGCAGTGCTAATCGACAGGGGGCCTATCAGCCCCAGCATTTT,CSANRQGAYQPQHF
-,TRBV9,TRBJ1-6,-,TGTGCCAGCAGCGTAGCAGATATCAATTCACCCCTCCACTTT,CASSVADINSPLHF
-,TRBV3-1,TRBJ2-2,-,TGTGCCAGCAGCCTGGGGACCGCGGGACGCGGGGAGCTGTTTTTT,CASSLGTAGRGELFF
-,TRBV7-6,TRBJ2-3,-,TGTGCCAGCAGCACCGCGACAGTTACAGATACGCAGTATTTT,CASSTATVTDTQYF
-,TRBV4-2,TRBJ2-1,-,TGTGCCAGCAGCGGAGTTGCAGAGATAAATGAGCAGTTCTTC,CASSGVAEINEQFF
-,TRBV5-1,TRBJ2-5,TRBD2,TGCGCCAGCAGCTTGGGACTAGCGGAACAAGAGACCCAGTACTTC,CASSLGLAEQETQYF
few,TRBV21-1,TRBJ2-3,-,TGTGCCAGCAGCAGGGGGGGCCGCACAGATACGCAGTATTTT,CASSRGGRTDTQYF
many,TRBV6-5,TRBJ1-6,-,TGTGCCAGCAGTTATTGGGCCGCAAGGAGCCGATATAATTCACCCCTCCACTTT,CASSYWAARSRYNSPLHF
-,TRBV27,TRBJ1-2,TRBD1,TGTGCCAGCAGGGGACAGGGGCGCTACTATGGCTACACCTTC,CASRGQGRYYGYTF
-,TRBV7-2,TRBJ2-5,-,TGTGCCAGCAGTGAGGGAGCGCGGGAGACCCAGTACTTC,CASSEGARETQYF
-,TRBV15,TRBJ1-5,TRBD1,TGTGCCACCAGCCTACCCCGGGGACAGGGGTTCAATCAGCCCCAGCATTTT,CATSLPRGQGFNQPQHF
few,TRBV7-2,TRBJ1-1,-,TGTGCCAGCAGCTTAGTAGTGCTGAAAACTGAAGCTTTCTTT,CASSLVVLKTEAFF
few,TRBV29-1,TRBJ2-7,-,TGCAGCGCTGGGGACGTCCGGAGCTCCTACGAGCAGTACTTC,CSAGDVRSSYEQYF
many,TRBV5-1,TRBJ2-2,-,TGCGCCAGCAGCTTATTGCAGGACACCGGGGAGCTGTTTTTT,CASSLLQDTGELFF
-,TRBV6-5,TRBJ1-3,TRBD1,TGTGCCAGCAGTTACTGGACAGGGGTGCCTGGAAACACCATATATTTT,CASSYWTGVPGNTIYF
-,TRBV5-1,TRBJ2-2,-,TGCGCCAGCAGCTCCCCCGGGAACACCGGGGAGCTGTTTTTT,CASSSPGNTGELFF
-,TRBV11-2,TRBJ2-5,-,TGTGCCAGCAGCGCTATAGGGGCGTATAGCCAAGAGACCCAGTACTTC,CASSAIGAYSQETQYF
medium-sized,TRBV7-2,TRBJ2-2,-,TGTGCCAGCAGCTTAGAGCTATTTACCGGGGAGCTGTTTTTT,CASSLELFTGELFF
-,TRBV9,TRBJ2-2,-,TGTGCCAGCAGCGCCAGACTAGAGGGGTGGGGCGGGGAGCTGTTTTTT,CASSARLEGWGGELFF
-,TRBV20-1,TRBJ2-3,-,TGCAGTGCCACCGGGGCTACGCAGTATTTT,CSATGATQYF
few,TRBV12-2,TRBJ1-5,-,TGTGCAAGTCGCTTAACTCCCCAACACGGGGAGAGGGACAATCAGCCCCAGCATTTT,CASRLTPQHGERDNQPQHF
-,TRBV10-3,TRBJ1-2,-,TGTGCCATCAGTGATGTGCCGGATGGCTACACCTTC,CAISDVPDGYTF
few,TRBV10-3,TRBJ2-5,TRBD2,TGTGCCATCAGTGAGTCGTCGGGTAGCGGGGGGCTGGAGACCCAGTACTTC,CAISESSGSGGLETQYF
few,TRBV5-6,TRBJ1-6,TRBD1,TGTGCCAGCAGCCTTTTCGACAGGGACCACTCGGCCCTCCACTTT,CASSLFDRDHSALHF
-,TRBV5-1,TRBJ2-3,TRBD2,TGCGCCAGCACCTCGGACGGGACCGGGGGGGATACGCAGTATTTT,CASTSDGTGGDTQYF
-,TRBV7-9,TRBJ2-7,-,TGTGCCAGCAGCTTCCCCGGAGGGGTGGGACGGGGGAGCGAGCAGTACTTC,CASSFPGGVGRGSEQYF
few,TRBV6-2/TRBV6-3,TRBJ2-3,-,TGTGCCAGCAGTGACAGCGTCACAGATACGCAGTATTTT,CASSDSVTDTQYF
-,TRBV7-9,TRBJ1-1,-,TGTGCCAGCAGCTTCGAGGGGCTAACTGAAGCTTTCTTT,CASSFEGLTEAFF
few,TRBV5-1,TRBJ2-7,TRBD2,TGCGCCAGCAGCTCCTACGGGGGGGCCTGGGAGCAGTACTTC,CASSSYGGAWEQYF
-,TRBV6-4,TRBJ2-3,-,TGTGCCAGCAGTGACACGACAGGCATGCTACCAGATACGCAGTATTTT,CASSDTTGMLPDTQYF
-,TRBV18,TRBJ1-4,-,TGTGCCAGCTCACTCCTATATGGACAGCAAAATGAAAAACTGTTTTTT,CASSLLYGQQNEKLFF
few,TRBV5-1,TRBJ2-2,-,TGCGCCAGCAGCTTGGACGTATCCGGGGAGCTGTTTTTT,CASSLDVSGELFF
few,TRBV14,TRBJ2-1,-,TGTGCCAGCAGGAGGACGGGTGAGCAGTTCTTC,CASRRTGEQFF
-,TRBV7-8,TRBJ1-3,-,TGTGCCAGCAGCGGAGGCTCTGGAAACACCATATATTTT,CASSGGSGNTIYF
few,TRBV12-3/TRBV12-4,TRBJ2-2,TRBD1,TGTGCCAGCAGTTTATGGCAGGGGGCCAACACCGGGGAGCTGTTTTTT,CASSLWQGANTGELFF
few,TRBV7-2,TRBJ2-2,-,TGTGCCAGCAGCTTAGCCGGACACCCCTTGAACACCGGGGAGCTGTTTTTT,CASSLAGHPLNTGELFF
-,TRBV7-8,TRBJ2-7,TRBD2,TGTGCCAGCAGCGTCCTAGCGGGTGCTGAGTCTGTGCAGTACTTC,CASSVLAGAESVQYF
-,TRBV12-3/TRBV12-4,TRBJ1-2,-,TGTGCCAGCGCGCGGCCGGGGGTCTATGGCTACACCTTC,CASARPGVYGYTF
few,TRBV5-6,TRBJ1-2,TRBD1,TGTGCCAGCAGCTCCCCCAGGGGGCCCATCGCCTACACCTTC,CASSSPRGPIAYTF
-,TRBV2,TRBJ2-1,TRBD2,TGTGCCAGCAGTAAGACTAGCCAGCAGTTCTTC,CASSKTSQQFF
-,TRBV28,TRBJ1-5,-,TGTGCCAGCAGTTTCTACAGGAATCAGCCCCAGCATTTT,CASSFYRNQPQHF
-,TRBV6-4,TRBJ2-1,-,TGTGCCAGCAGTGTTCAACACTTGAATGAGCAGTTCTTC,CASSVQHLNEQFF
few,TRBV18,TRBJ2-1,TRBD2,TGTGCCAGCTCCCCAACTCCGGGACTAGCGGGGGCTACGGGGAATGAGCAGTTCTTC,CASSPTPGLAGATGNEQFF
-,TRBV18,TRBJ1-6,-,TGTGCCAGCTCACCACGAGGGGACTATAATTCACCCCTCCACTTT,CASSPRGDYNSPLHF
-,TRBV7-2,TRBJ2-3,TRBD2,TGTGCCAGCAGCTACCTTAGCGGGGGGACCCCAGATACGCAGTATTTT,CASSYLSGGTPDTQYF
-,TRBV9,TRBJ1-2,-,TGTGCCAGCAGCGTAGCGTGGGATGGCTATGGCTACACCTTC,CASSVAWDGYGYTF
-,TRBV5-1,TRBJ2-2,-,TGCGCCAGCAGATACGACGTGGGCGGGGAGCTGTTTTTT,CASRYDVGGELFF